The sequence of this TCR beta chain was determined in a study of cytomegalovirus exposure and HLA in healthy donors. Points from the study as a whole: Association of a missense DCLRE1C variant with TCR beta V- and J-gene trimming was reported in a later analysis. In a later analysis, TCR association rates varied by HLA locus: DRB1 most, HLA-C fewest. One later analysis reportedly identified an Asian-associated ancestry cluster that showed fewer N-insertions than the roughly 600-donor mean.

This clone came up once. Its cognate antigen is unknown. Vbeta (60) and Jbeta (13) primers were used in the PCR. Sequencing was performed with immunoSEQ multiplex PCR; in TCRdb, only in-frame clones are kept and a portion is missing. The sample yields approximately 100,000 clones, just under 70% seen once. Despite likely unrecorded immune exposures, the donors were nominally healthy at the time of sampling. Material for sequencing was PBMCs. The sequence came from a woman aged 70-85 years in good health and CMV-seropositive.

Here the CDR3 reads CAVAGTANTEAFF. The DNA for the CDR3 is TGTGCGGTAGCCGGGACAGCGAACACTGAAGCTTTCTTT. The V call is TRBV30, the J call TRBJ1-1; 7 positions agree with TRBD1. The CDR3 is made up of 13 amino acids. The germline CDR1 and CDR2 sequences are GTSNPN and SVGIG (reference sequence).